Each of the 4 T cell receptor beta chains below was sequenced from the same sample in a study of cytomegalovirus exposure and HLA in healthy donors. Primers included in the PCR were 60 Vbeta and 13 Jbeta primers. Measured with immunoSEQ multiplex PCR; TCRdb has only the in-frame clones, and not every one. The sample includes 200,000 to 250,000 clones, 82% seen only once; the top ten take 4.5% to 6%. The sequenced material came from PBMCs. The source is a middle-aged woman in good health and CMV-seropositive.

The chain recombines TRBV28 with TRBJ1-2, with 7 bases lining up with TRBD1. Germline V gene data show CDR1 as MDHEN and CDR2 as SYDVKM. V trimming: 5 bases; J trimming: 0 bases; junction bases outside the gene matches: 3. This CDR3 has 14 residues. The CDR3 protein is CASSRGQPNYGYTF. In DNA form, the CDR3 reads TGTGCCAGCAGTAGGGGGCAACCTAACTATGGCTACACCTTC.

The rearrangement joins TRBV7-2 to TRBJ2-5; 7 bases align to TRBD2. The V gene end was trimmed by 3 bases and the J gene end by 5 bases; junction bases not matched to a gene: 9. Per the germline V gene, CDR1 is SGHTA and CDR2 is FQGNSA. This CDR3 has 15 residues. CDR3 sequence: CASSFRRESRETQYF. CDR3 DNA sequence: TGTGCCAGCAGCTTCCGGCGGGAGTCTCGGGAGACCCAGTACTTC. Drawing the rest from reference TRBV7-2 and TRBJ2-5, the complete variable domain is GAGVSQSPSNKVTEKGKDVELRCDPISGHTALYWYRQSLGQGLEFLIYFQGNSAPDKSGLPSDRFSAERTGGSVSTLTIQRTQQEDSAVYLCASSFRRESRETQYFGPGTRLLVL.

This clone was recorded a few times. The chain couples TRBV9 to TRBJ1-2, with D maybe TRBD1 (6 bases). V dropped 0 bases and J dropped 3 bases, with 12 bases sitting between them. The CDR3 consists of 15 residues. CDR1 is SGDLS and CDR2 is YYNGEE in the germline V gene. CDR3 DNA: TGTGCCAGCAGCGTAGGGACAGTGGGATACTATGGCTACACCTTC. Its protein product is CASSVGTVGYYGYTF.

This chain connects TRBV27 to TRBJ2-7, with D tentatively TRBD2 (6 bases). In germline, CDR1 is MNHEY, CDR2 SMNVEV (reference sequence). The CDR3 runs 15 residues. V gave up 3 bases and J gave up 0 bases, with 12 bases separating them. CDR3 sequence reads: CASSFLGGNSYEQYF. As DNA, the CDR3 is TGTGCCAGCAGTTTTTTGGGCGGGAACTCCTACGAGCAGTACTTC.